The T cell receptor (beta chain) under discussion was sequenced for a study of cytomegalovirus exposure and HLA in healthy donors. Findings and limits, study-wide: Associated with cytomegalovirus, according to the listing, were 150 to 200 TCR beta chains. The tendency of first-cohort TCR clusters to co-occur in the roughly 110 validation repertoires was the finding of a later analysis.

This CDR3 region has 19 residues. The germline V gene has CDR1 MNHEY and CDR2 SMNVEV (reference sequence). Germline trimming cut 2 bases from V and 6 bases from J; bases unmatched to any gene: 16. Worth noting for this clone: Antigen: not known.

Data came from immunoSEQ multiplex PCR; TCRdb stores just in-frame clones and leaves some out. The profile shows some 310,000 clones, approximately 86% of them singletons. Separate from the roughly 670-subject first cohort, the roughly 110-subject validation cohort was the one that the donors belonged to. This TCR derives from a man between 25 and 39 years old in good health and CMV-seronegative. Sample: PBMCs. V usage is TRBV27 and J usage is TRBJ2-4; 10 nucleotides align to TRBD1. The CDR3 bases are TGTGCCAGCAGTTTACCACTGACAGGGGGCGAACCCACCTTAAACATTCAGTACTTC. Protein: CASSLPLTGGEPTLNIQYF.